The 22 T cell receptor beta chains below all came from one sample that was sequenced in a study of shared clonotypes between healthy human individuals. The method was immunoSEQ multiplex PCR; TCRdb's version includes in-frame clones alone and lacks a portion of them. Altogether about 1.1 million clones are present, about 80% being singletons, with the ten largest covering approximately 0.5%. Source material: memory CD4+ T cells from PBMCs. Sample subset: CD45RA-negative fraction. These receptors all come from a man aged 18 to 30 in good health. Some clones in this sample may be carry-over from other donors' samples.

This clone was detected only a few times. The V and J genes are TRBV7-3 and TRBJ2-7; the match to TRBD1 covers 12 bases. The CDR3 length is 15 residues. Trimming cost V 5 bases and J 9 bases; bases outside gene matches: 11. Germline lookup yields CDR1 SGHTA and CDR2 FQGTGA. The CDR3 DNA follows: TGTGCCAGCAGCCCGGGTCCGGGACAGGGGGCGCCGCAGTACTTC. This sequence encodes CASSPGPGQGAPQYF.

V usage is TRBV12-5 and J usage is TRBJ2-2; 12 positions agree with TRBD1. V shed 3 bases and J 2 bases; nucleotides not matched to a gene: 4. Germline lookup yields CDR1 LGHNT and CDR2 FRNRAP. This CDR3 spans 17 amino acids. The DNA of the CDR3 is TGTGCTAGTGGTTTTTCCGGGACAGGGGGCAACACCGGGGAGCTGTTTTTT. This sequence encodes CASGFSGTGGNTGELFF.

The CDR3 region has the DNA TGCGCCAGCAGCTTTGGACCTAGCACCAACGAGCAGTACTTC. Protein sequence: CASSFGPSTNEQYF. The chain uses TRBV5-1 and TRBJ2-7; D may be TRBD2 (5 bases). In germline, CDR1 is SGHRS, CDR2 YFSETQ. The CDR3 contains 14 residues. V was shortened by 2 bases and J by 5 bases, with 14 bases between the two germline ends.

This sequence joins TRBV28 and TRBJ1-2, with D perhaps matching TRBD1 (6 bases). The V end was cut by 5 bases, the J end by 4 bases, with 14 bases between. Germline lookup yields CDR1 MDHEN and CDR2 SYDVKM. This CDR3 spans 14 amino acids. DNA for the CDR3: TGTGCCAGCAGTCCCACAGGGCCATTCTATGGCTACACCTTC. Its protein product is CASSPTGPFYGYTF.

The chain combines TRBV6-1 with TRBJ2-7; D might be TRBD2 (5 bases). CDR1 and CDR2 from the germline V gene are MNHNS and SASEGT. The CDR3 has 11 amino acids. V gave up 2 bases and J gave up 6 bases, with 5 bases separating them. The DNA for the CDR3 is TGTGCCAGCAGTGAAAGCGGCGAGCAGTACTTC. The encoded protein is CASSESGEQYF.

This clone was detected once. V is TRBV7-9 and J is TRBJ1-4; D uncertain. This CDR3 is 18 amino acids long. Per the germline V gene, CDR1 is SEHNR and CDR2 is FQNEAQ (reference sequence). Trimming took off 0 bases at V and 3 bases at J, with 17 bases between the two ends. For the CDR3, the DNA is TGTGCCAGCAGCTTAGCGCGACCATCCGGACGGTCTAATGAAAAACTGTTTTTT. It is translated as CASSLARPSGRSNEKLFF.

V usage is TRBV6-5 and J usage is TRBJ1-1; 7 bases align to TRBD1. This CDR3 is built from 14 residues. Losses at the gene ends were 7 bases for V and 1 base for J; bases not matched to a gene: 6. CDR1 and CDR2 (germline): MNHEY, SVGAGI. DNA for the CDR3: TGTGCCAGCACCGTACAGGGGAGGAACACTGAAGCTTTCTTT. As protein: CASTVQGRNTEAFF.

This clone was seen a handful of times. The chain uses TRBV30 and TRBJ1-3, with a weak D call TRBD1 (6 bases). CDR1 and CDR2 from the germline V gene are GTSNPN and SVGIG (reference sequence). V was shortened by 4 bases and J by 6 bases, with 10 bases between the two germline ends. This CDR3 has 12 residues. CDR3 in DNA: TGTGCCTGGATCAGGGGCGAAAACACCATATATTTT. Residues: CAWIRGENTIYF.

The J gene is TRBJ1-2, the V gene TRBV7-9; D is unresolved. Germline V gene sequence: CDR1 SEHNR, CDR2 FQNEAQ (reference sequence). The CDR3 length is 14 residues. V shed 4 bases and J shed 4 bases, with 13 bases lying between them. DNA for the CDR3: TGTGCCAGCAGCTCCCGCAACACCGTCTATGGCTACACCTTC. This codes for CASSSRNTVYGYTF.

The V gene is TRBV19, the J gene TRBJ2-5, with 7 bases aligning to TRBD1. Trimming cost V 4 bases and J 2 bases; bases outside gene matches: 13. Germline V gene sequence: CDR1 LNHDA, CDR2 SQIVND (reference sequence). CDR3 size: 17 residues. CDR3 residues: CASSKGPGGPSQETQYF. The DNA of the CDR3 is TGTGCCAGTAGTAAGGGACCAGGGGGACCTTCGCAAGAGACCCAGTACTTC.

The chain is built from TRBV6-5 and TRBJ2-1, with D possibly being TRBD2 (5 bases). Deletions cut 6 bases from V and 6 bases from J, with 15 bases between. The CDR3 runs to 14 residues. The germline V gene has CDR1 MNHEY and CDR2 SVGAGI. The CDR3 loop reads CASSRILSGNEQFF. The CDR3 nucleotides are TGTGCCAGCAGCCGAATCCTAAGCGGCAATGAGCAGTTCTTC.

The chain employs TRBV18 and TRBJ1-2, with D uncertain. The length of the CDR3 is 13 residues. Trimming took off 3 bases at V and 7 bases at J, with 12 bases between the two ends. Per the germline V gene, CDR1 is KGHSH and CDR2 is LQKENI. CDR3 nucleotides: TGTGCCAGCTCACCCAAGCAGAGGGTTGGCTACACCTTC. Translation: CASSPKQRVGYTF.

The J gene is TRBJ1-5, the V gene TRBV9, with a possible D match to TRBD1 (6 bases). The CDR3 is 13 amino acids. Germline values: CDR1 SGDLS, CDR2 YYNGEE. The V and J ends lost 3 bases and 5 bases respectively, with 9 bases between them. The CDR3 DNA sequence: TGTGCCAGCAGCGCTAGGGGGGATCAGCCCCAGCATTTT. This translates into CASSARGDQPQHF. Based on the CDR3 plus reference TRBV9 and TRBJ1-5, the full variable domain is DSGVTQTPKHLITATGQRVTLRCSPRSGDLSVYWYQQSLDQGLQFLIQYYNGEERAKGNILERFSAQQFPDLHSELNLSSLELGDSALYFCASSARGDQPQHFGDGTRLSIL.

V and J are TRBV28 and TRBJ2-1, with D possibly TRBD1 on 6 matching bases. V dropped 5 bases and J dropped 7 bases, with 15 bases sitting between them. The length of the CDR3 is 14 residues. CDR1 MDHEN and CDR2 SYDVKM come from the germline V gene. DNA for the CDR3: TGTGCCAGCAGTCCGCCAACAGGGCGGAATGAGCAGTTCTTC. Translation gives CASSPPTGRNEQFF.

This clone has a handful of counts. The chain carries TRBV11-2 and TRBJ2-3, with D possibly being TRBD2 (7 bases). Trimming took 3 bases from V and 4 from J, leaving 17 bases between them. The CDR3 extends over 16 amino acids. The germline V gene encodes CDR1 SGHAT and CDR2 FQNNGV. The CDR3 DNA reads TGTGCCAGCAGCTTGGGGGTCGGGGGGCTATCAGATACGCAGTATTTT. It translates to CASSLGVGGLSDTQYF.

This clone was recorded a few times. This chain joins TRBV28 and TRBJ2-7; the D is unclear. V was trimmed by 6 bases and J by 1 base, leaving 10 bases between them. The CDR3 totals 13 residues. The germline gives CDR1 MDHEN, CDR2 SYDVKM. CDR3 region: CASSTRRSYEQYF. As DNA, the CDR3 is TGTGCCAGCAGCACCCGCAGATCCTACGAGCAGTACTTC.

The V call is TRBV4-3, the J call TRBJ1-5; D might be TRBD1 (6 bases). CDR1 is LGHNA, CDR2 YSLEER, per germline. CDR3 size: 15 residues. V dropped 1 base and J dropped 7 bases, with 14 bases sitting between them. This chain's CDR3 is CASSQGRETGQPQHF. CDR3 DNA: TGCGCCAGCAGCCAAGGTAGGGAGACAGGCCAGCCCCAGCATTTT.

In this sample, this clone turned up once. The chain is built from TRBV6-1 and TRBJ1-5; D is unresolved. This CDR3 has 14 amino acids. Germline CDR1 is MNHNS and CDR2 is SASEGT. V lost 6 bases, J lost 2 bases, and 11 bases lay in between. CDR3 sequence: CASRYGVGNQPQHF. DNA for the CDR3: TGTGCCAGCAGATATGGTGTGGGCAATCAGCCCCAGCATTTT.

The gene calls are TRBV5-1 and TRBJ1-2; TRBD1 agrees at 8 bases. The ends lost 3 bases at V and 8 bases at J; junction bases unmatched: 6. CDR3 length: 13 residues. Germline V gene sequence: CDR1 SGHRS, CDR2 YFSETQ. In DNA form, the CDR3 reads TGCGCCAGCAGCTGGACAGGGTTTGAAGGCTACACCTTC. This codes for CASSWTGFEGYTF.

This clone was observed once. Other nucleotide sequences from this sample produce the same CDR3. This rearrangement joins TRBV7-9 to TRBJ1-4, with a tentative D call TRBD1 (5 bases). CDR3 size: 14 residues. CDR1 and CDR2 from the germline V gene are SEHNR and FQNEAQ (reference sequence). V was clipped by 1 base and J by 4 bases, with 7 bases between them. The CDR3: CASSLGGNNEKLFF. The CDR3 region has the DNA TGTGCCAGCAGCTTAGGGGGGAATAATGAAAAACTGTTTTTT.

This clone was detected once. The chain carries TRBV9 and TRBJ1-3; D is uncertain. Trimming shortened V by 0 bases and J by 4 bases, and 11 bases separated the two germline ends. Germline-derived CDR1 and CDR2 are SGDLS and YYNGEE. This CDR3 has 15 residues. This CDR3 is CASSVAPGVGNTIYF. The CDR3 coding sequence is TGTGCCAGCAGCGTAGCTCCGGGAGTGGGAAACACCATATATTTT.

The V and J genes are TRBV5-8 and TRBJ2-5; D possibly corresponds to TRBD1 (5 bases). The germline V gene has CDR1 SGHTS and CDR2 YDEGEE. The ends were cut back, 4 bases at V and 7 bases at J, with 20 bases in the middle. This CDR3 has 15 residues. CDR3 sequence: CASSQRWGREGTQYF. In DNA, the CDR3 is TGTGCCAGCAGCCAGCGTTGGGGCAGAGAAGGGACCCAGTACTTC.